The 13 T cell receptor beta chains presented below share a single source sample, sequenced in a study of T-cell memory formation after mild COVID-19 (dated by TCRdb to 2020 to 2022). Preparation of the library involved 5' RACE. The listed sequencing device is Illumina NovaSeq 6000. TCRdb handled the public reads itself, with Q25 trimming in fastp and clone calling in MiXCR, and kept productive beta chains. A single entry per CDR3 protein holds the most common genes and DNA from its merged rows. The sample includes over 250,000 distinct CDR3 sequences, with 15% to 20% observed a single time. Over 20% of the sample is in the top ten clones. The sample consisted of PBMCs or a T cell subset sorted from them (not recorded which). The receptors were sampled from a man aged 18 to 30 who had mild COVID-19 (a few samples of this study predate the infection). The sample titles of this study are shuffled in the database, so cell type and time point are left out; the donor was told from shared clones.

In the case of this clonotype: The junction shows a germline mismatch at one end, possibly a read error. The chain combines TRBV7-7 with TRBJ2-5, with 7 bases fitting TRBD2. This CDR3 has 13 residues. Germline-derived CDR1 and CDR2 are SSHAT and FNYEAQ (reference sequence). CDR3 DNA sequence: TGTGCTAGCAGAGCGGGGATTGGAGAGACCCAGTACTTC. Translation gives CASRAGIGETQYF.

The gene calls are TRBV29-1 and TRBJ2-7; D call uncertain. The CDR3 totals 11 residues. V shed 4 bases and J shed 4 bases, with 8 bases lying between them. The germline CDR1 and CDR2 sequences are SQVTM and ANQGSEA. The CDR3 DNA reads as TGCAGCGTTGGTAAGGGTTACGAGCAGTACTTC. Residues: CSVGKGYEQYF.

The V gene is TRBV4-2, the J gene TRBJ2-5; 8 positions match TRBD2. The CDR3 has 15 amino acids. Germline values: CDR1 LGHNA, CDR2 YNFKEQ. The V and J ends lost 5 bases and 4 bases, in that order; junction bases with no gene match: 9. The CDR3 here is CASSYYSGVGETQYF. The CDR3 nucleotides are TGTGCCAGCAGCTACTATAGCGGGGTAGGAGAGACCCAGTACTTC.

The chain is built from TRBV5-6 and TRBJ2-7; the match to TRBD1 covers 12 bases. The germline V gene encodes CDR1 SGHDT and CDR2 YYEEEE. The V and J ends lost 2 bases and 6 bases, in that order; junction bases with no gene match: 3. The CDR3 loop spans 14 amino acids. This CDR3 reads CASSFGTGGGEQYF. CDR3 nucleotides: TGTGCCAGCAGCTTTGGGACAGGGGGCGGCGAGCAGTACTTC. The entire variable domain, with the rest obtained from reference TRBV5-6 and TRBJ2-7, is as follows: DAGVTQSPTHLIKTRGQQVTLRCSPKSGHDTVSWYQQALGQGPQFIFQYYEEEERQRGNFPDRFSGHQFPNYSSELNVNALLLGDSALYLCASSFGTGGGEQYFGPGTRLTVT.

CDR3 sequence: CAIEGQGSDEQFF. CDR3 coding DNA: TGTGCCATCGAGGGACAGGGTTCGGATGAGCAGTTCTTC. This chain connects TRBV10-3 to TRBJ2-1; TRBD1 matches 9 bases. Germline V lookup: CDR1 ENHRY, CDR2 SYGVKD. Germline trimming cut 8 bases from V and 8 bases from J; bases unmatched to any gene: 7. There are 13 residues in the CDR3.

This clonotype came up a few times. The chain couples TRBV28 to TRBJ2-7; D unclear. The germline CDR1 and CDR2 sequences are MDHEN and SYDVKM. This CDR3 has 16 amino acids. Between the trimmed V and J ends, which lost 7 bases and 3 bases, there was a span of 22 bases. Here the CDR3 reads CASTHSSAYPYYEQYV. The CDR3, as DNA: TGTGCCAGCACCCACTCATCGGCCTACCCCTACTACGAGCAGTACGTC.

This clonotype was seen only a few times. The V gene is TRBV29-1, the J gene TRBJ2-1; D is tentatively TRBD1 or TRBD2 (6 bases each). The germline gives CDR1 SQVTM, CDR2 ANQGSEA. This CDR3 contains 12 residues. Trimming cost V 7 bases and J 9 bases, with 16 bases left between them. Here the CDR3 reads CSAVGGRGEQFF. The CDR3 DNA sequence: TGCAGCGCGGTGGGGGGCAGGGGTGAGCAGTTCTTC.

The chain uses TRBV7-3 and TRBJ1-1; D ambiguous. Germline values: CDR1 SGHTA, CDR2 FQGTGA. V was pared by 0 bases and J by 9 bases, with 11 bases between. CDR3 length: 13 residues. The CDR3 loop is CASSLTFTQKAFF. CDR3 in DNA: TGTGCCAGCAGCTTAACGTTTACCCAGAAAGCTTTCTTT.

The CDR3 here is CSAALGSSGNTIYF. In DNA form, the CDR3 reads TGCAGTGCTGCCCTGGGCAGTTCTGGAAACACCATATATTTT. J is TRBJ1-3 and V is TRBV20-1, with no clear D. Between the trimmed V and J ends, which lost 5 bases and 1 base, there was a span of 12 bases. The CDR3 covers 14 residues. The germline V gene encodes CDR1 DFQATT and CDR2 SNEGSKA (reference sequence).

This clonotype was observed a few times. V and J are TRBV7-3 and TRBJ2-2; possible D gene TRBD1, 5 bases. Germline values: CDR1 SGHTA, CDR2 FQGTGA. This CDR3 has 15 amino acids. Between the trimmed V and J ends, which lost 5 bases and 5 bases, there was a span of 15 bases. In DNA form, the CDR3 reads TGTGCCAGCAGCCTGCAGGGTATAGGGACCGGGGAGCTGTTTTTT. This gives the protein CASSLQGIGTGELFF.

The chain links TRBV5-1 to TRBJ2-7; perhaps TRBD2 as D (5 bases). Trimming shortened V by 5 bases and J by 3 bases, and 12 bases separated the two germline ends. The germline V gene has CDR1 SGHRS and CDR2 YFSETQ. This CDR3 is built from 13 residues. CDR3 sequence: CASRDFSDYEQYF. In DNA form, the CDR3 reads TGCGCCAGCAGGGACTTCTCCGACTACGAGCAGTACTTC.

The genes are TRBV11-2 and TRBJ2-2; D ambiguous. Looked up from germline, CDR1 is SGHAT and CDR2 is FQNNGV. The V gene lost 5 bases and the J gene lost 2 bases, with 12 bases spanning the gap. The CDR3 sequence is 15 residues long. Here the CDR3 reads CASSLRLDNTGELFF. The CDR3 DNA follows: TGTGCCAGCAGCCTTAGACTGGACAACACCGGGGAGCTGTTTTTT.

This clonotype was picked up a small number of times. CDR3 amino acids: CASSALGAEQYF. CDR3 DNA sequence: TGTGCCAGCTCGGCATTGGGTGCCGAGCAGTACTTC. The chain links TRBV18 to TRBJ2-7; D gene ambiguous. The V and J ends lost 6 bases and 6 bases respectively, with 12 bases between them. Germline CDR1 is KGHSH and CDR2 is LQKENI. This CDR3 comprises 12 residues.